This TCR beta chain was profiled in a study of blood T cell repertoires in COVID-19. Study context: The United States, Italy and Spain provided the acute and convalescent COVID-19 samples.

Sequencing used immunoSEQ multiplex PCR; TCRdb keeps in-frame clones, though not all of them. The sample shows about 250,000 clones, 86% of them seen only once. V was cut by 3 bases and J by 3 bases, with 12 bases left in between. The CDR3 totals 14 residues. The germline gives CDR1 LGHDT, CDR2 YNNKEL (reference sequence). The sequencing input was peripheral blood. The receptor comes from an older woman who had recovered from COVID-19. This chain joins TRBV3-1 (or the pseudogene TRBV3-2) and TRBJ2-7, with a possible D match to TRBD2 (7 bases). The CDR3 DNA reads as TGTGCCAGCAGCCATAGGGGGGGAAACTACGAGCAGTACTTC. Protein product: CASSHRGGNYEQYF.